Below are 10 T cell receptor beta chains sequenced from a single sample in a study of human T cells and chemical hapten exposure. Time point specified: patch test 2, 6 weeks after DPC sensitization. Treatment defined: therapeutic diphenylcyclopropenone sensitization with weekly scalp DPC. From the RACE reads, TCRdb called clonotypes with MiXCR, one entry per CDR3 protein. The sample contains approximately 69,000 distinct CDR3 sequences, about a tenth of which appear only once. Here the sequenced sample was whole blood, taken in connection with sensitization to the hapten diphenylcyclopropenone (DPC). Source of these receptors: a woman between 50 and 59 years old with alopecia areata. Some clones in this sample may be carry-over from other donors' samples.

This clonotype was found a few times. The rearrangement joins TRBV5-4 to TRBJ2-7; D possibly corresponds to TRBD1 (5 bases). Germline V gene sequence: CDR1 SGHNT, CDR2 YYREEE (reference sequence). This CDR3 contains 14 residues. Trimming removed 1 base from V and 2 bases from J, with 10 bases in between. The CDR3 DNA reads as TGTGCCAGCAGCTTGATCGGACAAACCTACGAGCAGTACTTC. Translating gives CASSLIGQTYEQYF.

This chain connects TRBV19 to TRBJ2-7, with 8 bases matching TRBD1. CDR3 length: 15 residues. CDR1 LNHDA and CDR2 SQIVND come from the germline V gene (reference sequence). The junction had 5 bases not matched to a gene; V was cut back by 1 base and J by 3 bases. CDR3 bases: TGTGCCAGTAGTATAGCGGCAGGGGGCCTCTACGAGCAGTACTTC. Amino acids: CASSIAAGGLYEQYF.

This clonotype has only a few counts. CDR3: CSAARGSVPAYEQYF. As DNA, the CDR3 is TGCAGTGCCGCCAGGGGTAGCGTGCCCGCCTACGAGCAGTACTTC. The genes are TRBV20-1 and TRBJ2-7; tentative D call: TRBD1 (6 bases). There are 15 residues in the CDR3. From germline, CDR1 is DFQATT and CDR2 SNEGSKA (reference sequence). V lost 6 bases, J lost 2 bases, and 20 bases lay in between.

This clonotype was recorded many times. The chain joins TRBV5-5 to TRBJ1-4; D remains ambiguous. The germline CDR1 and CDR2 sequences are SGHKS and YYEKEE (reference sequence). CDR3 length: 14 amino acids. V lost 0 bases to trimming and J lost 2 bases, with 5 bases between them. CDR3 sequence (DNA): TGTGCCAGCAGCTTGGGCTCGACTAATGAAAAACTGTTTTTT. This encodes CASSLGSTNEKLFF.

This clonotype was detected many times. V is TRBV20-1 and J is TRBJ2-1, with D possibly being TRBD1 (6 bases). The CDR3 length is 12 residues. The V end was cut by 4 bases, the J end by 4 bases, with 8 bases between. Germline CDR1 is DFQATT and CDR2 is SNEGSKA (reference sequence). The CDR3 reads CSANDRYNEQFF. The CDR3 nucleotides read TGCAGTGCTAACGACAGGTACAATGAGCAGTTCTTC.

This clonotype was counted only a few times. The chain recombines TRBV12-5 with TRBJ1-5; 10 positions agree with TRBD1. Germline loops: CDR1 LGHNT, CDR2 FRNRAP. The V gene end was trimmed by 7 bases and the J gene end by 6 bases; junction bases not matched to a gene: 12. This CDR3 comprises 16 residues. DNA for the CDR3: TGTGCTAGTGCTCCCGGGGGACAGGGGACGGTTCAGCCCCAGCATTTT. Its translation is CASAPGGQGTVQPQHF.

The CDR3 protein is CASSSSRDPRRKETQYF. The CDR3 DNA sequence: TGTGCCAGCAGCTCCTCCCGGGACCCCCGGAGGAAGGAGACCCAGTACTTC. The chain recombines TRBV7-8 with TRBJ2-5; TRBD1 or TRBD2 may be the D gene (5 bases each). Germline lookup yields CDR1 SGHVS and CDR2 FQNEAQ. CDR3 length: 17 amino acids. Trimming pared 4 bases from V and 5 bases from J, leaving 23 bases between.

This clonotype was seen ten or more times. V is TRBV5-1 and J is TRBJ2-1, with 9 bases lining up with TRBD2. Germline V CDR1 and CDR2: SGHRS, YFSETQ. This CDR3 contains 14 residues. Trimming cost V 1 base and J 10 bases; bases outside gene matches: 6. CDR3 bases: TGCGCCAGCAGCTTGCGAGTAGCGGGAGAAGAGCAGTTCTTC. Its translation: CASSLRVAGEEQFF.

The J gene is TRBJ1-1, the V gene TRBV3-1, with D possibly TRBD1 on 6 matching bases. Germline V gene lookup returns CDR1 LGHDT and CDR2 YNNKEL (reference sequence). The V gene lost 2 bases and the J gene lost 4 bases, with 8 bases spanning the gap. The CDR3 spans 13 residues. The CDR3 reads CASSQTGSTEAFF. The CDR3 DNA reads TGTGCCAGCAGCCAAACAGGGAGCACTGAAGCTTTCTTT.

The chain joins TRBV9 to TRBJ1-1; 7 nucleotides align to TRBD1. Trimming cost V 3 bases and J 10 bases; bases outside gene matches: 9. The length of the CDR3 is 13 residues. Germline V lookup: CDR1 SGDLS, CDR2 YYNGEE. In DNA, the CDR3 is TGTGCCAGCAGCGCCAGGGGAGGACAGGTAGCTTTCTTT. This sequence encodes CASSARGGQVAFF.